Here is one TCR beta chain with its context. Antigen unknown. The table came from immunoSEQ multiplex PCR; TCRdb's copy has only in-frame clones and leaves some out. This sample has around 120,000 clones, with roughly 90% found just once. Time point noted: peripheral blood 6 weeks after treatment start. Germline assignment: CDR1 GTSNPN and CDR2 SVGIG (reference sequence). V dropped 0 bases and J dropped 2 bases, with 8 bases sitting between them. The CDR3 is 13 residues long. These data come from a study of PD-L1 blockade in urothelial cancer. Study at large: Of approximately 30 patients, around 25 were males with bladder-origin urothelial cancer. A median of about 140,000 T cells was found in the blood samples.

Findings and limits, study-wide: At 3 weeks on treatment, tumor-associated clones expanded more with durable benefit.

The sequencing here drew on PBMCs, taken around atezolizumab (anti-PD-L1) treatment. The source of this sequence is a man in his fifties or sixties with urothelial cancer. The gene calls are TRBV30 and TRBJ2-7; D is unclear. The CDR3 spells CAWSVRLTYEQYF. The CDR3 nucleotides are TGTGCCTGGAGTGTACGACTGACCTACGAGCAGTACTTC.